One sample yielded the 24 T cell receptor beta chains listed below, sequenced in a study of T cells in Graves' hyperthyroidism and ophthalmopathy. From RNA transcripts, TCR beta CDR3 regions were amplified. Initially, a first-round RT-PCR of the TCR CDR3 employed the HTBI primer set. In TCRdb, the multiplex PCR reads were re-called with MiXCR into one record per CDR3 protein. The sample consists of 300,000 or so distinct CDR3 sequences, 15% to 20% of them appearing once. Sequencing used blood. The receptor source for this set is a woman aged 45-60 years with Graves' hyperthyroidism.

This clonotype was counted only a few times. V is TRBV7-9 and J is TRBJ2-3, with a weak D call TRBD2 (6 bases). The CDR3 covers 18 residues. In germline, CDR1 is SEHNR, CDR2 FQNEAQ (reference sequence). The ends were cut back, 4 bases at V and 2 bases at J, with 22 bases in the middle. As DNA, the CDR3 is TGTGCCAGCAGCTCCGCTCAGGAGACTAGGCCTTCCACAGATACGCAGTATTTT. Amino acids: CASSSAQETRPSTDTQYF.

In its sample, this clonotype was seen a few times. The rearrangement uses TRBV4-2 and TRBJ1-5; D unclear. Germline CDR1 LGHNA, CDR2 YNFKEQ. This CDR3 contains 15 residues. V lost 0 bases and J lost 2, with 8 bases in between. CDR3 loop: CASSQDHQGNQPQHF. CDR3 DNA sequence: TGTGCCAGCAGCCAAGATCACCAAGGCAATCAGCCCCAGCATTTT.

The table lists this clonotype with a few counts. The chain is built from TRBV5-4 and TRBJ1-6; 11 nucleotides match TRBD1. The ends lost 4 bases at V and 10 bases at J; junction bases unmatched: 13. This CDR3 comprises 17 residues. The germline gives CDR1 SGHNT, CDR2 YYREEE (reference sequence). The CDR3 reads CASSAFSGTGGFSPLHF. CDR3 DNA: TGTGCCAGCAGCGCCTTCAGCGGGACAGGGGGGTTCTCACCCCTCCACTTT.

This clonotype was recorded a few times. The rearrangement joins TRBV28 to TRBJ1-1; perhaps TRBD1 as D (6 bases). V was pared by 2 bases and J by 11 bases, with 18 bases between. CDR3 size: 14 residues. Germline V gene lookup returns CDR1 MDHEN and CDR2 SYDVKM. CDR3: CASSLRGQGLGAFF. As DNA, the CDR3 is TGTGCCAGCAGTTTAAGGGGACAAGGCCTAGGGGCTTTCTTT.

This clonotype was counted between two and nine times. The J gene is TRBJ1-4, the V gene TRBV6-1, with TRBD1 matching 7 bases. The CDR3 has 14 residues. Germline V gene data show CDR1 as MNHNS and CDR2 as SASEGT. Trimming removed 7 bases from V and 5 bases from J; junction bases left unmatched: 7. This chain's CDR3 is CASTPTGMNEKLFF. CDR3 bases: TGTGCCAGCACCCCGACAGGGATGAATGAAAAACTGTTTTTT.

This clonotype showed up many times. The chain joins TRBV28 to TRBJ1-1; no clear D. This CDR3 comprises 11 residues. Germline values: CDR1 MDHEN, CDR2 SYDVKM. V was pared by 6 bases and J by 3 bases, with 5 bases between. CDR3 nucleotides: TGTGCCAGCAGGGGTTACACTGAAGCTTTCTTT. The encoded protein is CASRGYTEAFF.

The chain recombines TRBV12-3 or TRBV12-4 with TRBJ1-2; 7 nucleotides align to TRBD1. CDR3 size: 15 residues. Unmatched junction bases numbered 9, after V lost 6 bases and J lost 2 bases. The CDR3 is CASRYSGQRNYGYTF. The CDR3, as DNA: TGTGCCAGCAGGTATTCGGGACAGCGAAACTATGGCTACACCTTC.

This clonotype was seen repeatedly, ten times or more. This chain uses TRBV5-5 with TRBJ1-1; D is unclear. CDR1 is SGHKS, CDR2 YYEKEE, per germline (reference sequence). The CDR3 has 15 amino acids. Trimming shortened V by 0 bases and J by 3 bases, and 12 bases separated the two germline ends. Here the CDR3 reads CASSLDAGVYTEAFF. Here the CDR3 DNA reads TGTGCCAGCAGCTTGGATGCGGGTGTGTACACTGAAGCTTTCTTT.

The V and J genes are TRBV18 and TRBJ1-1, with TRBD1 matching 8 bases. The germline V gene has CDR1 KGHSH and CDR2 LQKENI. The CDR3 consists of 15 residues. V gave up 6 bases and J gave up 7 bases; unmatched junction bases: 13. CDR3 region: CASSVGQGREIEAFF. DNA of the CDR3: TGTGCCAGCTCGGTTGGACAGGGCCGTGAGATTGAAGCTTTCTTT.

This clonotype occurred a few times. CDR3 DNA: TGTGCCAGCAGCATCGACAATGAGCAGTTCTTC. This translates into CASSIDNEQFF. V and J are TRBV3-1 and TRBJ2-1; D gene uncertain. Germline V gene data show CDR1 as LGHDT and CDR2 as YNNKEL (reference sequence). This CDR3 comprises 11 residues. V lost 5 bases and J 5 bases, leaving 4 bases between the germline ends.

The chain links TRBV11-2 to TRBJ2-2; D unresolved. CDR1 is SGHAT and CDR2 is FQNNGV in the germline V gene. The V end was cut by 2 bases, the J end by 0 bases, with 4 bases between. This CDR3 is 14 amino acids long. The CDR3 DNA is TGTGCCAGCAGCTTACCATCGAACACCGGGGAGCTGTTTTTT. Translated: CASSLPSNTGELFF.

The chain is built from TRBV18 and TRBJ1-1; D unresolved. Germline-derived CDR1 and CDR2 are KGHSH and LQKENI. Trimming cost V 6 bases and J 5 bases, with 13 bases left between them. The CDR3 spans 13 residues. The CDR3 reads CASSPNAGTEAFF. CDR3 nucleotide sequence: TGTGCCAGCTCCCCGAACGCGGGGACTGAAGCTTTCTTT.

In the case of this clonotype: One junction end does not reproduce the germline sequence, and a read error may be involved. The chain recombines TRBV12-3 or TRBV12-4 with TRBJ2-4; 10 positions match TRBD2. This CDR3 region has 18 residues. CDR3 sequence reads: CAGSGGVAGGLAKNIQYF. CDR3 bases: TGTGCCGGCAGTGGGGGGGTAGCGGGAGGTCTGGCCAAAAACATTCAGTACTTC.

The rearrangement uses TRBV10-3 and TRBJ1-1, with 8 positions matching TRBD1. The CDR3 covers 17 residues. J gave up 5 bases and V 7 bases, and 18 bases lay outside the gene matches. CDR1 is ENHRY, CDR2 SYGVKD, per germline. The CDR3 DNA reads as TGTGCCATCACCGAAAGAGGTCCTGGACAGGGAGGAACTGAAGCTTTCTTT. Translated: CAITERGPGQGGTEAFF.

Only a few counts were recorded for this clonotype. The DNA of the CDR3 is TGTGCCAGTAGTTACCAACCTTCCCCGACGTCGGAGACCCAGTACTTC. Translating gives CASSYQPSPTSETQYF. The chain recombines TRBV19 with TRBJ2-5, with D unclear. The CDR3 extends over 16 amino acids. The V gene lost 5 bases and the J gene lost 5 bases, with 21 bases spanning the gap. Germline V lookup: CDR1 LNHDA, CDR2 SQIVND (reference sequence).

This clonotype was detected many times. The V and J genes are TRBV28 and TRBJ1-5, with a tentative D call TRBD1 (6 bases). CDR3 length: 12 amino acids. Trimming removed 7 bases at V and 4 bases at J, with 8 bases between. Germline assignment: CDR1 MDHEN and CDR2 SYDVKM. The CDR3 nucleotides read TGTGCCAGCACCAGGGGTAATCAGCCCCAGCATTTT. This gives the protein CASTRGNQPQHF.

This chain uses TRBV19 with TRBJ1-1; TRBD1 aligns across 7 bases. CDR1 and CDR2 from the germline V gene are LNHDA and SQIVND (reference sequence). The CDR3 spans 12 residues. With 3 bases clipped from V and 11 bases from J, the junction kept 6 bases outside the gene matches. As DNA, the CDR3 is TGTGCCAGTAGTATGCGACAGGGAACGGCTTTCTTT. Its translation is CASSMRQGTAFF.

This clonotype was detected ten times or more. V usage is TRBV11-2 and J usage is TRBJ2-3; D perhaps matches TRBD2 (5 bases). Germline CDR1 and CDR2: SGHAT and FQNNGV. V was shortened by 3 bases and J by 0 bases, with 7 bases between the two germline ends. The length of the CDR3 is 14 residues. CDR3 nucleotides: TGTGCCAGCAGCTTGAGGGTGAGCACAGATACGCAGTATTTT. It specifies CASSLRVSTDTQYF.

The rearrangement uses TRBV6-1 and TRBJ2-7, with D unresolved. Trimming cost V 4 bases and J 4 bases, with 14 bases left between them. Per germline, CDR1 MNHNS and CDR2 SASEGT. There are 14 residues in the CDR3. The CDR3 protein is CASSGRFPSYEQYV. The CDR3 coding sequence is TGTGCCAGCAGTGGAAGGTTTCCGAGTTACGAGCAGTACGTC.

In this sample, this clonotype turned up many times. This chain links TRBV12-3 or TRBV12-4 with TRBJ1-5; TRBD1 might be the D (5 bases). The CDR3 is 14 residues long. The V end lost 2 bases, the J end lost 6 bases, and 11 bases lay between the germline ends. The CDR3 nucleotides read TGTGCCAGCAGTTTAATATCAGGGTCTCAGCCCCAGCATTTT. It yields the protein CASSLISGSQPQHF.

This clonotype came up many times. The J gene is TRBJ2-3, the V gene TRBV20-1; no definite D call. Germline CDR1 reads DFQATT; CDR2 reads SNEGSKA (reference sequence). V dropped 2 bases and J dropped 6 bases, with 9 bases sitting between them. The CDR3 sequence is 12 residues long. CDR3 amino acids: CSARPGPDTQYF. The CDR3 coding sequence is TGCAGTGCTAGACCCGGGCCCGATACGCAGTATTTT.

This clonotype has only one observation. The J gene is TRBJ2-7, the V gene TRBV29-1; the D is unclear. Germline assignment: CDR1 SQVTM and CDR2 ANQGSEA. V lost 4 bases to trimming and J lost 5 bases, with 15 bases between them. The CDR3 extends over 13 amino acids. The CDR3 loop reads CSVVSEWQHEQYF. The CDR3 coding sequence is TGCAGCGTTGTATCGGAGTGGCAACACGAGCAGTACTTC.

This clonotype was found a few times. This chain joins TRBV3-1 and TRBJ1-3; D unresolved. V shed 4 bases and J shed 4 bases, with 14 bases lying between them. This CDR3 is 15 amino acids long. Germline V CDR1 and CDR2: LGHDT, YNNKEL (reference sequence). In DNA, the CDR3 is TGTGCCAGCAGCCCAATCCCGGGATCGGGAAACACCATATATTTT. Its translation is CASSPIPGSGNTIYF.

This clonotype was found a few times. This rearrangement joins TRBV20-1 to TRBJ1-2; 10 bases map to TRBD1. Trimming cost V 2 bases and J 0 bases; bases outside gene matches: 9. Germline assignment: CDR1 DFQATT and CDR2 SNEGSKA (reference sequence). The CDR3 runs to 17 residues. The CDR3: CSARSPGQGFSNYGYTF. CDR3 nucleotides: TGCAGTGCTAGATCCCCGGGACAGGGGTTCTCTAACTATGGCTACACCTTC.